The 26 T cell receptor beta chains given below trace back to one sample, sequenced in a study of T-cell memory formation after mild COVID-19. TCRdb analysed the 5' RACE reads with MiXCR anew, one entry per CDR3 protein. Here the sample spans about 320,000 distinct CDR3 sequences, roughly an eighth being singletons. The material sequenced was PBMCs or a T cell subset sorted from them (not recorded which). These receptors were collected from a man aged 18 to 29 who had mild COVID-19 (a few samples of this study predate the infection). Cell type and time point are not known.

The J gene is TRBJ2-1, the V gene TRBV2; D is unclear. The CDR3 is 15 residues long. V lost 4 bases, J lost 8 bases, and 18 bases lay in between. Germline values: CDR1 SNHLY, CDR2 FYNNEI. The CDR3 region has the DNA TGTGCCAGCAGTGCTTTAGGACCTTTTATGGATGAGCAGTTCTTC. Its protein is CASSALGPFMDEQFF.

Here the CDR3 reads CASGPSGIYTGELFF. The DNA for the CDR3 is TGTGCCAGCGGACCCAGCGGGATATACACCGGGGAGCTGTTTTTT. The chain employs TRBV9 and TRBJ2-2; 7 positions agree with TRBD2. The CDR3 has 15 amino acids. V was clipped by 7 bases and J by 3 bases; unmatched bases: 9. CDR1 SGDLS and CDR2 YYNGEE come from the germline V gene.

This clonotype has just a few counts. The chain has TRBV5-1 and TRBJ2-2; D perhaps matches TRBD2 (5 bases). This CDR3 spans 14 amino acids. Trimming pared 9 bases from V and 1 base from J, leaving 13 bases between. Germline V gene sequence: CDR1 SGHRS, CDR2 YFSETQ. CDR3 DNA: TGCGCCACCAAGAACGGGGAGAACACCGGGGAGCTGTTTTTT. Its translation is CATKNGENTGELFF.

This rearrangement joins TRBV7-9 to TRBJ2-7; D is unresolved. Germline CDR1 is SEHNR and CDR2 is FQNEAQ (reference sequence). The CDR3 is 11 residues long. V lost 2 bases and J lost 9, with 8 bases in between. The CDR3 bases are TGTGCCAGCAGCTTATTCGGGCCGCAGTACGTC. It yields the protein CASSLFGPQYV.

The chain combines TRBV7-9 with TRBJ2-5, with unresolved D. Trimming pared 6 bases from V and 5 bases from J, leaving 13 bases between. Germline loops: CDR1 SEHNR, CDR2 FQNEAQ (reference sequence). This CDR3 comprises 13 residues. CDR3 DNA sequence: TGTGCCAGCAGGTTGATAGGAAGCGAGACCCAGTACTTC. Its protein is CASRLIGSETQYF.

This clonotype was recorded a few times. As DNA, the CDR3 is TGCGCCAGCAGCCAACTATTGAAGGGGAATGAGCAGTTCTTC. Amino acids: CASSQLLKGNEQFF. This chain connects TRBV4-3 to TRBJ2-1, with D perhaps TRBD1 (5 bases). The V end was cut by 2 bases, the J end by 7 bases, with 12 bases between. Per germline, CDR1 LGHNA and CDR2 YSLEER. This CDR3 is built from 14 residues.

This clonotype was counted a few times. The chain couples TRBV20-1 to TRBJ2-3; D may be TRBD1 (6 bases). The CDR3 loop spans 12 amino acids. The V end was cut by 6 bases, the J end by 6 bases, with 13 bases between. Germline CDR1 and CDR2: DFQATT and SNEGSKA (reference sequence). The CDR3 nucleotides read TGCAGTGCCACACAGGGCCTTGATACGCAGTATTTT. Its protein is CSATQGLDTQYF.

This clonotype was counted ten times or more. The chain combines TRBV11-2 with TRBJ2-5, with a possible D match to TRBD1 (5 bases). V lost 1 base to trimming and J lost 4 bases, with 10 bases between them. Germline-derived CDR1 and CDR2 are SGHAT and FQNNGV. This CDR3 is built from 14 residues. The CDR3: CASSLGRGGETQYF. The CDR3, as DNA: TGTGCCAGCAGCTTAGGAAGGGGCGGAGAGACCCAGTACTTC.

In its sample, this clonotype was seen a few times. The chain employs TRBV6-4 and TRBJ2-3; D may correspond to TRBD1 or TRBD2 (6 bases each). The CDR3 loop spans 14 amino acids. Per germline, CDR1 MRHNA and CDR2 SNTAGT. Deletions cut 3 bases from V and 3 bases from J, with 10 bases between. CDR3 sequence reads: CASSEGGATDTQYF. The DNA for the CDR3 is TGTGCCAGCAGTGAGGGGGGCGCGACAGATACGCAGTATTTT.

This clonotype came up a few times. This sequence joins TRBV12-3 or TRBV12-4 and TRBJ2-3, with TRBD2 identical over 10 bases. The CDR3 sequence is 19 residues long. The J segment lost 2 bases and the V segment lost 3 bases, leaving 14 bases of the junction unmatched. The CDR3 here is CASSFGQGVGLANTDTQYF. CDR3 in DNA: TGTGCCAGCAGTTTCGGACAGGGAGTGGGACTAGCGAACACAGATACGCAGTATTTT.

This clonotype was recorded many times. The CDR3 spells CATSDRTGGTDTQYF. The CDR3 DNA reads as TGTGCCACCAGTGACCGGACAGGGGGGACAGATACGCAGTATTTT. The chain couples TRBV24-1 to TRBJ2-3, with 10 positions matching TRBD1. Germline trimming cut 4 bases from V and 3 bases from J; bases unmatched to any gene: 3. This CDR3 comprises 15 residues. Germline lookup yields CDR1 KGHDR and CDR2 SFDVKD.

The J gene is TRBJ1-1, the V gene TRBV5-1, with 7 bases identical to TRBD1. Trimming removed 5 bases from V and 1 base from J; junction bases left unmatched: 8. This CDR3 has 15 residues. Per germline, CDR1 SGHRS and CDR2 YFSETQ. In nucleotides, the CDR3 is TGCGCCAGCAGTTCGGGACAGCCAGCGAACACTGAAGCTTTCTTT. Encoded protein: CASSSGQPANTEAFF.

This clonotype was found a few times. The rearrangement joins TRBV7-9 to TRBJ2-1; TRBD1 aligns across 9 bases. The germline CDR1 and CDR2 sequences are SEHNR and FQNEAQ (reference sequence). The CDR3 covers 12 residues. The J segment lost 12 bases and the V segment lost 5 bases, leaving 5 bases of the junction unmatched. The CDR3 protein is CASSPQGQGQFF. The DNA for the CDR3 is TGTGCCAGCAGCCCGCAGGGACAGGGGCAGTTCTTC.

This clonotype was observed a handful of times. V gene TRBV5-1 combines with J gene TRBJ2-5, with 10 bases identical to TRBD1. V lost 4 bases, J lost 10 bases, and 7 bases stayed unmatched. The CDR3 contains 13 residues. CDR1 is SGHRS, CDR2 YFSETQ, per germline. In DNA, the CDR3 is TGCGCCAGCAGCCGGGGACAGGGGAGAGACCAGTACTTC. It codes for CASSRGQGRDQYF.

The table lists this clonotype with a few counts. CDR3 amino acids: CASSQDSRGTPNTGELFF. The CDR3 nucleotides are TGCGCCAGCAGCCAAGATTCACGCGGGACTCCTAACACCGGGGAGCTGTTTTTT. V is TRBV4-3 and J is TRBJ2-2, with D possibly TRBD2 on 6 matching bases. Germline V gives CDR1 LGHNA, CDR2 YSLEER. The germline V and J ends were trimmed by 0 bases and 2 bases, with 16 bases remaining between them. This CDR3 has 18 residues.

This chain links TRBV14 with TRBJ2-3; D is ambiguous. This CDR3 is built from 16 residues. Germline V lookup: CDR1 SGHDN, CDR2 FVKESK. V gave up 1 base and J gave up 2 bases, with 13 bases separating them. CDR3 sequence (DNA): TGTGCCAGCAGCCAAGGGTCCAACCGTCACACAGATACGCAGTATTTT. Protein product: CASSQGSNRHTDTQYF.

The chain links TRBV27 to TRBJ1-2; no clear D. V lost 2 bases to trimming and J lost 9 bases, with 19 bases between them. The germline V gene encodes CDR1 MNHEY and CDR2 SMNVEV (reference sequence). The CDR3 has 15 residues. CDR3 region: CASSLNSGRGHRYTF. As DNA, the CDR3 is TGTGCCAGCAGTTTAAATAGTGGTCGAGGGCACCGCTACACCTTC.

V usage is TRBV4-1 and J usage is TRBJ2-5; 11 nucleotides line up with TRBD2. The length of the CDR3 is 17 residues. The ends lost 0 bases at V and 3 bases at J; junction bases unmatched: 6. Germline CDR1 reads MGHRA; CDR2 reads YSYEKL. The CDR3 DNA is TGCGCCAGCAGCCAAGACAGGCTACTAGCGGGGGAAGAGACCCAGTACTTC. This gives the protein CASSQDRLLAGEETQYF.

This clonotype was detected only a few times. This chain uses TRBV20-1 with TRBJ1-6; 8 bases match TRBD1. CDR1 and CDR2 from the germline V gene are DFQATT and SNEGSKA (reference sequence). The CDR3 consists of 15 residues. V shed 6 bases and J 12 bases; nucleotides not matched to a gene: 16. CDR3 protein: CSADADTGQDQPLHF. The CDR3 DNA reads as TGCAGTGCCGACGCCGACACGGGACAGGATCAACCCCTCCACTTT.

The chain is built from TRBV20-1 and TRBJ2-5; D is undetermined. Trimming cost V 3 bases and J 5 bases, with 10 bases left between them. Per germline, CDR1 DFQATT and CDR2 SNEGSKA (reference sequence). The length of the CDR3 is 12 residues. The CDR3 region is CSARKGRETQYF. CDR3 nucleotide sequence: TGCAGTGCTAGGAAGGGCCGGGAGACCCAGTACTTC.

The chain joins TRBV27 to TRBJ2-5, with D tentatively TRBD1 (6 bases). The germline CDR1 and CDR2 sequences are MNHEY and SMNVEV (reference sequence). The CDR3 runs 14 residues. V was shortened by 1 base and J by 4 bases, with 10 bases between the two germline ends. DNA for the CDR3: TGTGCCAGCAGTTTATTCAGGGGTCGAGAGACCCAGTACTTC. It yields the protein CASSLFRGRETQYF.

This chain uses TRBV9 with TRBJ1-5; the D is unclear. V shed 0 bases and J shed 7 bases, with 8 bases lying between them. CDR3 length equals 13 residues. Germline CDR1 SGDLS, CDR2 YYNGEE. CDR3 residues: CASSVAPRQPQHF. The CDR3 bases are TGTGCCAGCAGCGTAGCTCCGCGCCAGCCCCAGCATTTT.

The V call is TRBV10-3, the J call TRBJ2-7; 11 bases line up with TRBD2. CDR3 length: 14 amino acids. Looked up from germline, CDR1 is ENHRY and CDR2 is SYGVKD. V shed 10 bases and J 0 bases; nucleotides not matched to a gene: 5. Here the CDR3 reads CATGTSGSSYEQYV. CDR3 in DNA: TGTGCCACGGGGACTAGCGGAAGCTCCTACGAGCAGTACGTC.

This chain uses TRBV27 with TRBJ2-7, with D perhaps matching TRBD1 (6 bases). The CDR3 consists of 14 residues. Per the germline V gene, CDR1 is MNHEY and CDR2 is SMNVEV (reference sequence). Trimming stripped 2 bases from V and 4 bases from J, with 12 bases between. CDR3 amino acids: CASSLAGVQYEQYF. As DNA, the CDR3 is TGTGCCAGCAGTTTAGCAGGGGTACAGTACGAGCAGTACTTC.

This chain connects TRBV5-1 to TRBJ1-6, with D possibly TRBD1 on 5 matching bases. V shed 4 bases and J shed 10 bases, with 12 bases lying between them. The CDR3 is 13 amino acids. Per the germline V gene, CDR1 is SGHRS and CDR2 is YFSETQ. This CDR3 reads CASSPRVGSPLHF. CDR3 bases: TGCGCCAGCAGCCCCAGGGTAGGCTCACCCCTCCACTTT.

J is TRBJ2-7 and V is TRBV20-1; unclear D gene. This CDR3 comprises 13 residues. The V gene's germline CDR1 is DFQATT and CDR2 SNEGSKA (reference sequence). Between the trimmed V and J ends, which lost 0 bases and 3 bases, there was a span of 9 bases. Here the CDR3 DNA reads TGCAGTGCTAGAGATGAAACCGACTACGAGCAGTACTTC. Translating gives CSARDETDYEQYF.